This T cell receptor (beta chain) derives from a study of CD8 T cells in ankylosing spondylitis. This clonotype has ten or more counts. TCRdb itself ran the 5' RACE reads through MiXCR, one entry per CDR3 protein. The sample has about 240,000 distinct CDR3 sequences; around 10% are singletons. With V trimmed by 6 bases and J by 6 bases, 1 base remained unmatched. This CDR3 spans 12 amino acids. The chain joins TRBV12-3 or TRBV12-4 to TRBJ2-3; 9 bases align to TRBD1. Material: blood, either unsorted or a sorted T cell fraction (not recorded which). The TCR was taken from a male donor with ankylosing spondylitis or in good health (not recorded which). The CDR3 region is CASRQGADTQYF. CDR3 sequence (DNA): TGTGCCAGCAGACAGGGGGCCGATACGCAGTATTTT.